The 15 T cell receptor beta chains in this list originate from one sample, sequenced in a study of T cells after yellow fever vaccination. TCRdb independently ran MiXCR on the 5' RACE reads; one entry per CDR3 protein. The sample shows some 110,000 distinct CDR3 sequences, roughly 7.9% of them seen only once. Sequencing used CD4+ T cells sorted from PBMCs, obtained roughly seven weeks after the first yellow fever vaccination. These receptor sequences come from a man between 18 and 29 years old who received the YFV17D yellow fever vaccine.

J is TRBJ2-7 and V is TRBV20-1; 8 nucleotides line up with TRBD2. The CDR3 length is 13 residues. The germline V gene encodes CDR1 DFQATT and CDR2 SNEGSKA (reference sequence). Unmatched junction bases numbered 9, after V lost 7 bases and J lost 4 bases. CDR3 protein: CSVTTGGEYEQYF. The CDR3 DNA reads as TGCAGTGTCACAACCGGGGGGGAATACGAGCAGTACTTC.

This clonotype was seen many times. The chain recombines TRBV11-2 with TRBJ2-7; 9 bases line up with TRBD2. The CDR3 consists of 17 residues. Trimming at V came to 3 bases and at J to 9 bases, leaving 18 bases not matched to a gene. Germline V gene data show CDR1 as SGHAT and CDR2 as FQNNGV. The CDR3 loop is CASSFRPESGGYGGQYF. Here the CDR3 DNA reads TGTGCCAGCAGCTTTAGGCCCGAGAGCGGGGGGTACGGCGGGCAGTACTTC.

This clonotype was seen at least ten times. The chain employs TRBV12-3 or TRBV12-4 and TRBJ2-1; D uncertain. The CDR3 length is 13 residues. Trimming took off 5 bases at V and 4 bases at J, with 9 bases between the two ends. Written as DNA, the CDR3 is TGTGCCAGCAGTCCACGACGATACAATGAGCAGTTCTTC. Residues: CASSPRRYNEQFF.

This clonotype was found many times. The chain has TRBV4-3 and TRBJ1-6; D gene unclear. Germline CDR1 and CDR2: LGHNA and YSLEER. Trimming removed 4 bases at V and 14 bases at J, with 18 bases between. The CDR3 is 14 residues long. The chain's CDR3 is CASSPHRAIVALHF. The CDR3 nucleotides read TGCGCCAGCAGCCCACATCGGGCAATTGTGGCCCTCCACTTT.

This clonotype was picked up many times. The J gene is TRBJ2-3, the V gene TRBV5-6; D gene ambiguous. CDR1 and CDR2 (germline): SGHDT, YYEEEE. The CDR3 is made up of 16 amino acids. V lost 3 bases and J 0 bases, leaving 14 bases between the germline ends. Written as DNA, the CDR3 is TGTGCCAGCAGCTCGCTGACTTTGGCTAGCACAGATACGCAGTATTTT. Protein product: CASSSLTLASTDTQYF.

This clonotype was counted many times. The chain couples TRBV4-3 to TRBJ1-5; no clear D. V was pared by 2 bases and J by 0 bases, with 11 bases between. CDR3 size: 16 residues. Germline V gene sequence: CDR1 LGHNA, CDR2 YSLEER. The CDR3 loop is CASSQNAAGSNQPQHF. The CDR3 DNA reads TGCGCCAGCAGCCAAAACGCAGCCGGTAGCAATCAGCCCCAGCATTTT.

This clonotype has ten or more counts. This chain connects TRBV12-3 or TRBV12-4 to TRBJ1-2; possibly TRBD1 for D (6 bases). This CDR3 contains 14 residues. Between the trimmed V and J ends, which lost 7 bases and 8 bases, there was a span of 20 bases. The chain's CDR3 is CASKGAGAPPGYTF. CDR3 DNA: TGTGCCAGCAAAGGGGCAGGGGCCCCCCCAGGCTACACCTTC.

This clonotype was detected ten times or more. V gene TRBV11-2 combines with J gene TRBJ1-5, with D perhaps TRBD1 (6 bases). Trimming shortened V by 0 bases and J by 7 bases, and 7 bases separated the two germline ends. The CDR3 has 13 residues. CDR1 and CDR2 from the germline V gene are SGHAT and FQNNGV. In DNA form, the CDR3 reads TGTGCCAGCAGCTTAGATAGGGGGCAGCCCCAGCATTTT. Translated: CASSLDRGQPQHF.

This clonotype was detected ten times or more. The chain couples TRBV14 to TRBJ1-6, with 7 bases fitting TRBD1. V gave up 4 bases and J gave up 7 bases; unmatched junction bases: 4. Germline V gene sequence: CDR1 SGHDN, CDR2 FVKESK. This CDR3 comprises 14 residues. The CDR3 DNA reads as TGTGCCAGCAGCCTTCGGACAGGAAATTCACCCCTCCACTTT. Its protein is CASSLRTGNSPLHF.

This clonotype was counted ten times or more. J is TRBJ2-3 and V is TRBV3-1; TRBD1 matches at 9 bases. The CDR3 runs to 16 residues. After removal of 1 base from V and 3 bases from J, the junction contained 5 bases not matched to a gene. Germline CDR1 LGHDT, CDR2 YNNKEL (reference sequence). The CDR3 DNA sequence: TGTGCCAGCAGCCAAGGTCGGACAGGGGCGACAGATACGCAGTATTTT. Translating it yields CASSQGRTGATDTQYF.

This clonotype was observed many times. The rearrangement uses TRBV12-3 or TRBV12-4 and TRBJ2-1; D may be TRBD1 (5 bases). V was cut by 7 bases and J by 8 bases, with 18 bases left in between. The CDR3 length is 14 residues. CDR3 protein: CASTEPGSHYEQFF. The CDR3 DNA is TGTGCCAGCACTGAGCCAGGGTCTCATTATGAGCAGTTCTTC.

This clonotype was picked up many times. The rearrangement links TRBV5-1 to TRBJ2-1; D perhaps matches TRBD2 (6 bases). The CDR3 spans 14 residues. Between the trimmed V and J ends, which lost 6 bases and 0 bases, there was a span of 10 bases. Germline CDR1 is SGHRS and CDR2 is YFSETQ. CDR3: CASNDGSSYNEQFF. In nucleotides, the CDR3 is TGCGCCAGCAACGACGGGAGCTCCTACAATGAGCAGTTCTTC. The full variable domain, completed using reference TRBV5-1 and TRBJ2-1, is KAGVTQTPRYLIKTRGQQVTLSCSPISGHRSVSWYQQTPGQGLQFLFEYFSETQRNKGNFPGRFSGRQFSNSRSEMNVSTLELGDSALYLCASNDGSSYNEQFFGPGTRLTVL.

This clonotype has a handful of counts. V and J are TRBV20-1 and TRBJ1-2, with D possibly TRBD1 on 5 matching bases. Germline values: CDR1 DFQATT, CDR2 SNEGSKA (reference sequence). This CDR3 region has 12 residues. In DNA form, the CDR3 reads TGCAGGCGTGCGGGGCCTAACTATGGCTACACCTTC. Amino acids: CRRAGPNYGYTF.

This clonotype has only a few counts. J is TRBJ2-5 and V is TRBV7-2, with D perhaps matching TRBD2 (7 bases). Trimming removed 5 bases at V and 5 bases at J, with 18 bases between. Germline V gives CDR1 SGHTA, CDR2 FQGNSA. The length of the CDR3 is 15 residues. As DNA, the CDR3 is TGTGCCAGCAGCCGCCTGTCGGGGGGCCGGGAGACCCAGTACTTC. Its protein is CASSRLSGGRETQYF.

This clonotype was counted many times. J is TRBJ2-3 and V is TRBV7-9; D uncertain. The ends were cut back, 5 bases at V and 1 base at J, with 13 bases in the middle. This CDR3 is 15 amino acids long. The germline CDR1 and CDR2 sequences are SEHNR and FQNEAQ (reference sequence). CDR3 DNA: TGTGCCAGCAGCCCCTCGAGGTTTCGCACAGATACGCAGTATTTT. Its protein product is CASSPSRFRTDTQYF.